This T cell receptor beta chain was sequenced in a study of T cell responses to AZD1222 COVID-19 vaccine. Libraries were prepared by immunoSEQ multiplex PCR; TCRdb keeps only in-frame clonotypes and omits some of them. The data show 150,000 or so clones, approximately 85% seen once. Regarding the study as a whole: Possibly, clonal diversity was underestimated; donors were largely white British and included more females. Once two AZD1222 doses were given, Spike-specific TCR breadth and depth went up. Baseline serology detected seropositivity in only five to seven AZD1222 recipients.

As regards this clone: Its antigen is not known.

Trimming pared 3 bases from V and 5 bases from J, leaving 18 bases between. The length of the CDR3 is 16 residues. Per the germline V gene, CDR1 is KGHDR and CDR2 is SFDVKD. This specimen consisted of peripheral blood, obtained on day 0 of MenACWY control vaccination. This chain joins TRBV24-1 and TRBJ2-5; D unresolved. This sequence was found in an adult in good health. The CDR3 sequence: CATSDGKTPPWETQYF. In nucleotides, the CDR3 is TGTGCCACCAGTGATGGGAAGACGCCTCCGTGGGAGACCCAGTACTTC.